These 14 T cell receptor beta chains were sequenced from one sample in a study of control samples from healthy donors and cancer patients. The assay was immunoSEQ multiplex PCR, and TCRdb's table has in-frame clones only and misses some. The data hold approximately 46,000 clones, with approximately 90% observed a single time. The sequenced material came from PBMCs. All receptors derive from a young man with colorectal cancer.

The V and J genes are TRBV29-1 and TRBJ2-1; D could derive from TRBD1 or TRBD2 (6 bases each). Germline values: CDR1 SQVTM, CDR2 ANQGSEA. The CDR3 has 14 amino acids. V gave up 7 bases and J gave up 3 bases, with 16 bases separating them. DNA for the CDR3: TGCAGCGGGGGTAAACAGGGAGGCTACAATGAGCAGTTCTTC. It is translated as CSGGKQGGYNEQFF.

This clone was seen once. This chain uses TRBV6-5 with TRBJ2-2, with TRBD2 matching 7 bases. The CDR3 has 15 amino acids. Losses at the gene ends were 8 bases for V and 7 bases for J; bases not matched to a gene: 13. Germline-derived CDR1 and CDR2 are MNHEY and SVGAGI. CDR3 DNA sequence: TGTGCCAGCGGGAGGACAAGCAGGGAGGGCGGGGAGCTGTTTTTT. Translating gives CASGRTSREGGELFF.

This chain connects TRBV9 to TRBJ2-7; maybe TRBD2 (6 bases). Germline assignment: CDR1 SGDLS and CDR2 YYNGEE. This CDR3 is 14 amino acids long. V was shortened by 3 bases and J by 4 bases, with 14 bases between the two germline ends. In nucleotides, the CDR3 is TGTGCCAGCAGCGCCCGGGACTTGTCATACGAGCAGTACTTC. It encodes CASSARDLSYEQYF.

V and J are TRBV4-1 and TRBJ1-2, with 8 bases lining up with TRBD1. Germline assignment: CDR1 MGHRA and CDR2 YSYEKL. This CDR3 region has 15 residues. The ends lost 0 bases at V and 6 bases at J; junction bases unmatched: 6. DNA for the CDR3: TGCGCCAGCAGCCAAGATGACAGGGGAGTCCATGGCTACACCTTC. Encoded protein: CASSQDDRGVHGYTF.

This clone was seen only a few times. This chain uses TRBV29-1 with TRBJ2-1; tentatively, D is TRBD2 (6 bases). The CDR3 extends over 16 amino acids. The V and J ends lost 5 bases and 1 base respectively, with 18 bases between them. Germline-derived CDR1 and CDR2 are SQVTM and ANQGSEA. CDR3 coding DNA: TGCAGCGTTACGGGACTTAGCGGACTATCCTACAATGAGCAGTTCTTC. Protein: CSVTGLSGLSYNEQFF.

CDR3 amino acids: CASSSRTGGFVYNEQFF. The CDR3, as DNA: TGTGCCAGCAGCTCCCGGACAGGGGGCTTCGTCTACAATGAGCAGTTCTTC. The chain couples TRBV5-4 to TRBJ2-1, with 11 bases fitting TRBD1. Germline V gene lookup returns CDR1 SGHNT and CDR2 YYREEE (reference sequence). Trimming at V came to 3 bases and at J to 3 bases, leaving 8 bases not matched to a gene. The CDR3 totals 17 residues.

V is TRBV19 and J is TRBJ2-3; 8 positions agree with TRBD2. The J segment lost 2 bases and the V segment lost 5 bases, leaving 9 bases of the junction unmatched. Per germline, CDR1 LNHDA and CDR2 SQIVND (reference sequence). This CDR3 spans 16 amino acids. CDR3 residues: CASSPRGGRPTDTQYF. CDR3 nucleotides: TGTGCCAGTAGTCCCCGGGGGGGCCGTCCCACAGATACGCAGTATTTT.

This chain links TRBV6-5 with TRBJ2-2; D uncertain. CDR3 length: 14 residues. Germline CDR1 reads MNHEY; CDR2 reads SVGAGI. Trimming left V 7 bases short and J 7 bases short, with 16 bases between. CDR3 protein: CASKITVYIGELFF. CDR3 nucleotide sequence: TGTGCCAGCAAAATCACAGTCTACATCGGGGAGCTGTTTTTT.

This clone has only a few counts. This chain connects TRBV5-4 to TRBJ1-2; D perhaps matches TRBD1 (5 bases). This CDR3 spans 16 amino acids. V lost 1 base and J 4 bases, leaving 17 bases between the germline ends. Per germline, CDR1 SGHNT and CDR2 YYREEE (reference sequence). The CDR3 DNA reads TGTGCCAGCAGCTTGAGGGGTTCTTTGGGGGGCTATGGCTACACCTTC. It specifies CASSLRGSLGGYGYTF.

The CDR3 spells CASSLTGGRSPLHF. CDR3 DNA: TGTGCCAGCAGTCTAACAGGGGGCCGGTCACCCCTCCACTTT. The chain joins TRBV6-6 to TRBJ1-6; the match to TRBD1 covers 9 bases. Trimming at V came to 5 bases and at J to 10 bases, leaving 6 bases not matched to a gene. This CDR3 contains 14 residues. CDR1 is MNHNY, CDR2 SVGAGI, per germline (reference sequence).

The chain links TRBV19 to TRBJ2-1, with D possibly being TRBD2 (7 bases). Germline assignment: CDR1 LNHDA and CDR2 SQIVND (reference sequence). The CDR3 extends over 14 amino acids. The germline V and J ends were trimmed by 8 bases and 0 bases, with 11 bases remaining between them. CDR3 nucleotides: TGTGCCAGTTCGGGGGGCTCCTCCTACAATGAGCAGTTCTTC. It specifies CASSGGSSYNEQFF.

The chain is built from TRBV10-1 and TRBJ2-1; D unclear. CDR3 length: 16 residues. Trimming removed 1 base from V and 3 bases from J, with 13 bases in between. CDR1 and CDR2 from the germline V gene are WNHNN and SYGVQD (reference sequence). The CDR3 is CASSEYGSTDYNEQFF. CDR3 sequence (DNA): TGCGCCAGCAGTGAGTATGGATCAACTGACTACAATGAGCAGTTCTTC.

This rearrangement joins TRBV9 to TRBJ1-2; possibly TRBD1 for D (5 bases). V was pared by 5 bases and J by 3 bases, with 8 bases between. The CDR3 spans 12 residues. Germline lookup yields CDR1 SGDLS and CDR2 YYNGEE. CDR3 sequence: CASRKGHYGYTF. CDR3 DNA sequence: TGTGCCAGCAGGAAGGGACACTATGGCTACACCTTC. Filled out from reference TRBV9 and TRBJ1-2, the complete variable domain reads DSGVTQTPKHLITATGQRVTLRCSPRSGDLSVYWYQQSLDQGLQFLIQYYNGEERAKGNILERFSAQQFPDLHSELNLSSLELGDSALYFCASRKGHYGYTFGSGTRLTVV.

The rearrangement uses TRBV20-1 and TRBJ2-5, with D possibly called TRBD1 or TRBD2 (5 bases each). Per germline, CDR1 DFQATT and CDR2 SNEGSKA (reference sequence). V lost 8 bases, J lost 5 bases, and 12 bases lay in between. This CDR3 contains 11 residues. The CDR3 DNA sequence: TGCAGTACCGGGACCTTGGAGACCCAGTACTTC. As protein: CSTGTLETQYF.